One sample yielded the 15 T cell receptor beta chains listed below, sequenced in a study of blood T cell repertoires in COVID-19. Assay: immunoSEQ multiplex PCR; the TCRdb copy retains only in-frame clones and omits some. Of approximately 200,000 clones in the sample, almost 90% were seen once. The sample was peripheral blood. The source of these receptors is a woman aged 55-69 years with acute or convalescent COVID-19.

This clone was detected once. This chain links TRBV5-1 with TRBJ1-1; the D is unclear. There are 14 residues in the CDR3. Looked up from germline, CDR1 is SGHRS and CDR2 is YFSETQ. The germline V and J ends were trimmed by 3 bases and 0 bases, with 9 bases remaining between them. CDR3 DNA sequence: TGCGCCAGCAGCTCAGATGTCCTGAACACTGAAGCTTTCTTT. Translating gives CASSSDVLNTEAFF.

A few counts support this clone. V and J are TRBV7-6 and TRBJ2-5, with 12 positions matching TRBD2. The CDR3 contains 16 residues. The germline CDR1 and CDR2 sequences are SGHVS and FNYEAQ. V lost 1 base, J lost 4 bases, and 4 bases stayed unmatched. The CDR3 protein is CASSLGLAGGGETQYF. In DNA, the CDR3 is TGTGCCAGCAGCTTAGGGCTAGCGGGAGGGGGAGAGACCCAGTACTTC. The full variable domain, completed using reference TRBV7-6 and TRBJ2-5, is GAGVSQSPRYKVTKRGQDVALRCDPISGHVSLYWYRQALGQGPEFLTYFNYEAQQDKSGLPNDRFSAERPEGSISTLTIQRTEQRDSAMYRCASSLGLAGGGETQYFGPGTRLLVL.

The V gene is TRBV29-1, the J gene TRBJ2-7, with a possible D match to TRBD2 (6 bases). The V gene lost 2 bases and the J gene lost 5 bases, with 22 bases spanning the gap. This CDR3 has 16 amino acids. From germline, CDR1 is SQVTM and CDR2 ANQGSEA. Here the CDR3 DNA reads TGCAGCGTTGAACGGGACTCCGGCTCGTATGGGAACGAGCAGTACTTC. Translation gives CSVERDSGSYGNEQYF.

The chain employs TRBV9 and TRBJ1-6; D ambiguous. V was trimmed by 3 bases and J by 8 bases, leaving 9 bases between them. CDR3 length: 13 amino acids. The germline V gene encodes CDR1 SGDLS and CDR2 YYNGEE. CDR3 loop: CASSDEGYSPLHF. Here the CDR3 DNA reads TGTGCCAGCAGCGACGAGGGCTATTCACCCCTCCACTTT. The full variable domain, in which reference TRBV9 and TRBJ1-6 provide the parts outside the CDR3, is DSGVTQTPKHLITATGQRVTLRCSPRSGDLSVYWYQQSLDQGLQFLIQYYNGEERAKGNILERFSAQQFPDLHSELNLSSLELGDSALYFCASSDEGYSPLHFGNGTRLTVT.

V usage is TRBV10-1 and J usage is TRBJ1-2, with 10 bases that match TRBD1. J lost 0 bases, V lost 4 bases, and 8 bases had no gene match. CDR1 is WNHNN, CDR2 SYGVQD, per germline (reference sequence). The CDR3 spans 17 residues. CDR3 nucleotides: TGCGCCAGCAGTGGGGACAGGGGCTGGAGCTCTAACTATGGCTACACCTTC. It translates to CASSGDRGWSSNYGYTF.

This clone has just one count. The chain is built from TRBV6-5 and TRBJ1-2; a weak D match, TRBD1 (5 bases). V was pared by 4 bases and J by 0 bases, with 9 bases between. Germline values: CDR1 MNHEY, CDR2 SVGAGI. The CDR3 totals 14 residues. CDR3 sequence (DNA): TGTGCCAGCAGTTTACGACAGCCTAACTATGGCTACACCTTC. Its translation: CASSLRQPNYGYTF.

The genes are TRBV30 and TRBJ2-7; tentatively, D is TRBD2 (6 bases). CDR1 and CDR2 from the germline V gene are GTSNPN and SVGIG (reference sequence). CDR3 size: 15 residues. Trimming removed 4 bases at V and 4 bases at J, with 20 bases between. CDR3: CAWTDSAGFPYEQYF. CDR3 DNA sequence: TGTGCCTGGACAGATTCGGCGGGGTTTCCTTACGAGCAGTACTTC.

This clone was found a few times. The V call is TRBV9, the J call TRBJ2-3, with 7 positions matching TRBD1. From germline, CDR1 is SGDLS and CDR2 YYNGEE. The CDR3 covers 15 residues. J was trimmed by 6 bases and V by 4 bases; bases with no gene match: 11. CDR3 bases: TGTGCCAGCAGCTTCGGACAGGTCCCAACTGATACGCAGTATTTT. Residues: CASSFGQVPTDTQYF.

The CDR3 bases are TGTGCCACCAGCAGAGGGGAGGGATGGGTGGAAAAACTGTTTTTT. This encodes CATSRGEGWVEKLFF. The chain links TRBV15 to TRBJ1-4; D is ambiguous. CDR1 and CDR2 from the germline V gene are LNHNV and YYDKDF (reference sequence). Trimming left V 1 base short and J 8 bases short, with 14 bases between. The CDR3 has 15 residues.

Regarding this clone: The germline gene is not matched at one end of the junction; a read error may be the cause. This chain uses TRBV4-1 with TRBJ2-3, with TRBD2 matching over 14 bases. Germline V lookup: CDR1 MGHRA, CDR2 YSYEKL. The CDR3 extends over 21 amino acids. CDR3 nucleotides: TGCGCCTGCAGCCAGACGGGTTGGAGGGGGACTAGCGGGAGTGGCGCAGATACGCAGTATTTT. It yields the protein CACSQTGWRGTSGSGADTQYF.

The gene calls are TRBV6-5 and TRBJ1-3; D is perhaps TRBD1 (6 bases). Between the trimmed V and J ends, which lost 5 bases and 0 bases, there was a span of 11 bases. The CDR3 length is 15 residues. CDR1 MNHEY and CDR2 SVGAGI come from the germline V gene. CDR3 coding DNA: TGTGCCAGCAGTACCGGGACATTCTCTGGAAACACCATATATTTT. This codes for CASSTGTFSGNTIYF.

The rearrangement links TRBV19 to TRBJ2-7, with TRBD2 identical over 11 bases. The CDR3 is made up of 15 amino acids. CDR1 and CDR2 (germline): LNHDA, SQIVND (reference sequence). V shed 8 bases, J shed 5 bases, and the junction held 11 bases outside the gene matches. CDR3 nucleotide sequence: TGTGCCAGTCAACTAACTAGCGGGAGTCCCAACGAGCAGTACTTC. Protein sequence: CASQLTSGSPNEQYF.

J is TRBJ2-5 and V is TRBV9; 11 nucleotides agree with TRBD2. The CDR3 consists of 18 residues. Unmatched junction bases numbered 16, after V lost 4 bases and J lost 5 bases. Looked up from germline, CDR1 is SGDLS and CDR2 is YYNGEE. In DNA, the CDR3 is TGTGCCAGCAGCCCCAGACCCCTGACTAGCGGGATTTCGGAGACCCAGTACTTC. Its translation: CASSPRPLTSGISETQYF.

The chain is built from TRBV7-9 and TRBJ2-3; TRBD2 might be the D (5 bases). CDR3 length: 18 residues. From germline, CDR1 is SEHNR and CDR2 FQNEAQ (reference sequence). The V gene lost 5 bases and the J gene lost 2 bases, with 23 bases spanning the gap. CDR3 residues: CASSGGGSRNSFTDTQYF. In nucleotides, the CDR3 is TGTGCCAGCAGCGGAGGTGGCTCCCGAAACTCCTTCACAGATACGCAGTATTTT.

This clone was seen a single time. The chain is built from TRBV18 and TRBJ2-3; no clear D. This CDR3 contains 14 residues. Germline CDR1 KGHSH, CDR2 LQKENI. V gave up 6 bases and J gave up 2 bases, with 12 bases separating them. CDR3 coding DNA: TGTGCCAGCTCCCCCACGCGGAACACAGATACGCAGTATTTT. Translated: CASSPTRNTDTQYF.